This record concerns one TCR beta chain sequence. Which antigen it targets is not known. Base qualities are not at hand, and no much larger clone is one base apart. This sample stems from a study of siplizumab effects on memory and regulatory T cells (dated by TCRdb to 2018 to 2020). Looking at the study overall: The study examined how the anti-CD2 antibody siplizumab affects alloreactive T-cell subsets in allogeneic mixed lymphocyte reactions built from human PBMCs. What the work shows at the level of the full study, not this receptor alone: The suppressive function of proliferating Tregs from siplizumab cultures was not functionally confirmed. Sequences below about 10^-5 frequency were poorly captured, so only a minor fraction of alloreactive clones could be mapped to unstimulated subsets. Of the alloreactive CD4+ clones that could be mapped, the Treg-derived share averaged around 64% with siplizumab compared with under 30% in control reactions. For roughly 80-96% of proliferating CD4+ or CD8+ clones, no naive or memory phenotype could be assigned. The cumulative frequency of alloreactive sequences traceable to unstimulated CD4+ memory T cells was significantly reduced by siplizumab. Greater diversity appeared to be present in unstimulated naive T cells than in memory T cells, and a substantial contribution to the alloresponse seemed to be made by naive cells.

The library relied on the immunoSEQ multiplex PCR assay. Approximately 10^5 TCR templates per sample were assayed on the deep sequencing platform. Genomic DNA extracted from sorted T cells was used for TCRbeta CDR3 sequencing. In the paper's pipeline: The R programming language was used for clonal analysis of TCRbeta CDR3 data. Comparing unstimulated samples against CFSE-low samples taken after the reaction was how alloreactive CD4+ and CD8+ clones were defined. Regulatory or non-regulatory origin was assigned to alloreactive CD4+ clones by matching of sequences to sorted unstimulated Treg and non-Treg repertoires. TCRdb obtained this table from immuneACCESS and retained in-frame rearrangements with V and J assigned. These tables miss some clones; where compared with another copy, unresolved V genes account for less than half of the shortfall, and the remainder is unexplained. That table supplies the V and J calls and clone size; D and trimming were determined from the DNA. This sample lists 100,000 or so clones; 94% were detected once. The ten most abundant clones make up about 0.6% of the sample.

Sorted unstimulated T cells and proliferating T cells recovered from mixed lymphocyte reactions were subjected to TCRbeta CDR3 sequencing. Fresh whole blood from ten HLA-typed healthy donors was used as the source from which PBMCs were isolated. To map where alloreactive clones came from, unstimulated CD4+ regulatory T cells were FACS-sorted. Counted from cysteine to phenylalanine, this CDR3 has 17 amino acids. The entry retains the CDR3 DNA only, 51 bases that are in frame from base 1. Reading the germline V gene gives CDR1 SGHRS and CDR2 YFSETQ. Trimming accounts for 2 bases at V and 6 bases at J, while the number of junction bases matched to no gene is 16.

The receptor comes from a human donor in good health. Sequenced sample: Tregs sorted from blood. The chain uses TRBV5-1 and TRBJ2-7; TRBD1 lines up with 8 middle nucleotides. The CDR3 region reads CASSLLNTRDRLGEQYF. At the DNA level, the sequence is TGCGCCAGCAGCTTACTAAATACCCGGGACAGGCTTGGCGAGCAGTACTTC.